A selection of T cell receptor beta chains follows, all from one sample in a study of cytomegalovirus exposure and HLA in healthy donors. Some clones are missing from TCRdb's copy, which holds only in-frame ones; the method was immunoSEQ multiplex PCR. In the table there are about 170,000 clones, 80% to 85% of which are singletons. The source material was PBMCs. These TCRs come from a girl aged 2 to 10 in good health and CMV-seropositive. Both conserved end residues are part of each CDR3. The D gene is left open where the match is weak. Not all rows give a size; the values are once, few, many and, for expanded clones, a class.

clone size,V gene,J gene,D gene,CDR3 DNA,CDR3 protein
NA,TRBV5-4,TRBJ2-1,TRBD1,TGTGCCAGCAGGGCGGACAGGGGACGGGGGGAGCAGTTCTTC,CASRADRGRGEQFF
NA,TRBV28,TRBJ1-2,NA,TGTGCCAGCAGTTTAAATCGAGGTGGCTACACCTTC,CASSLNRGGYTF
NA,TRBV2,TRBJ2-5,TRBD1,TGTGCCAGCAGTGAGGGACAGAACCAAGAGACCCAGTACTTC,CASSEGQNQETQYF
NA,TRBV7-9,TRBJ2-7,TRBD1,TGTGCCAGCAGCACCCCCGGGACAGGGGGCTACGAGCAGTACTTC,CASSTPGTGGYEQYF
few,TRBV7-6,TRBJ2-7,TRBD2,TGTGCCAGCAGCGCGACTAGCGGGACCTACGAGCAGTACTTC,CASSATSGTYEQYF
NA,TRBV19,TRBJ2-2,NA,TGTGCCAGTAGTATACCCCGGAGGACCGGGGAGCTGTTTTTT,CASSIPRRTGELFF
NA,TRBV13,TRBJ1-1,TRBD1,TGTGCCAGCTCCTGGCAGGGGGGAAAGACTGAAGCTTTCTTT,CASSWQGGKTEAFF
NA,TRBV19,TRBJ2-4,NA,TGTGCCAGTAGTACGACAGTACTCAAAAACATTCAGTACTTC,CASSTTVLKNIQYF
once,TRBV29-1,TRBJ2-5,NA,TGCAGCTCCCTGCAGGAGACCCAGTACTTC,CSSLQETQYF
NA,TRBV6-5,TRBJ1-2,NA,TGTGCCAGCAGGCAACAGGGCCCCTATGGCTACACCTTC,CASRQQGPYGYTF
NA,TRBV7-9,TRBJ1-4,TRBD1,TGTGCCAGCAGCCGCGGAGGGACAGAAAGAAGGGTAAAACTGTTTTTT,CASSRGGTERRVKLFF
NA,TRBV30,TRBJ2-7,TRBD1,TGTGCCTGGACCATCCCCCCCGGACAGGGGGCCAGCTCCTACGAGCAGTACTTC,CAWTIPPGQGASSYEQYF
NA,TRBV4-1,TRBJ1-3,NA,TGCGCCAGCAGCCAAGATGACGCGGGGGGGTCTGGAAACACCATATATTTT,CASSQDDAGGSGNTIYF
NA,TRBV5-1,TRBJ2-7,TRBD1,TGCGCCAGCAGCCTCCGGGACAGGGGGCTTTACGAGCAGTACTTC,CASSLRDRGLYEQYF
NA,TRBV9,TRBJ2-1,NA,TGTGCCAGCAGCGTACGTAGCTCGTCCTACAATGAGCAGTTCTTC,CASSVRSSSYNEQFF
NA,TRBV5-4,TRBJ2-7,NA,TGTGCCAGCAGCTCGGACAGCTCTACCTACGAGCAGTACTTC,CASSSDSSTYEQYF
NA,TRBV6-5,TRBJ1-1,TRBD1,TGTGCCAGCAGACAGGGGGCAGGGACTGAAGCTTTCTTT,CASRQGAGTEAFF
NA,TRBV18,TRBJ1-4,NA,TGTGCCAGCTCACCACCGTCCCAGGTCAATGAAAAACTGTTTTTT,CASSPPSQVNEKLFF
NA,TRBV6-6,TRBJ2-5,NA,TGTGCCAGCAGTTACGGACAGCGGGAGACCCAGTACTTC,CASSYGQRETQYF
NA,TRBV30,TRBJ2-3,TRBD2,TGTGCCTGGAGCCCCACTAGCGCCAGCACAGATACGCAGTATTTT,CAWSPTSASTDTQYF
once,TRBV5-4,TRBJ2-1,TRBD1,TGTGCCAGCAGCTTGGGACAGGGTAAGGGGTTCTTC,CASSLGQGKGFF
NA,TRBV19,TRBJ2-1,NA,TGTGCCAGTAGTCTTATGAATGAGCAGTTCTTC,CASSLMNEQFF
NA,TRBV4-2,TRBJ2-7,TRBD1,TGTGCCAGCAGCCCTGACAGGGTCGGAGAGCAGTACTTC,CASSPDRVGEQYF
NA,TRBV28,TRBJ1-5,TRBD1,TGTGCCAGCAGTTCGGGACAGTACAATCAGCCCCAGCATTTT,CASSSGQYNQPQHF
NA,TRBV15,TRBJ2-7,NA,TGTGCCACCAGCAGAGATCAGGCGGGCTCCACACCTACCTACGAGCAGTACTTC,CATSRDQAGSTPTYEQYF
NA,TRBV30,TRBJ1-5,TRBD1,TGTGCGGGACAGTACAATTATCAGCCCCAGCATTTT,CAGQYNYQPQHF